One and the same sample provided the 26 T cell receptor beta chains below, sequenced in a study of blood T cell repertoires in COVID-19. Only in-frame clones appear in the TCRdb table, and some are missing; sequencing was by immunoSEQ multiplex PCR. The sample has some 150,000 clones, roughly 84% seen once. Sequencing input: peripheral blood. These receptors all come from a human donor with acute or convalescent COVID-19. The donor label of this sample is uncertain.

The chain recombines TRBV2 with TRBJ2-1, with 7 positions matching TRBD2. With V trimmed by 4 bases and J by 4 bases, 7 bases remained unmatched. The germline gives CDR1 SNHLY, CDR2 FYNNEI. The CDR3 consists of 15 residues. CDR3 DNA sequence: TGTGCCAGCAGTGGGATGCCTAGCGGTTACAATGAGCAGTTCTTC. Translated: CASSGMPSGYNEQFF.

V usage is TRBV5-1 and J usage is TRBJ2-7; 9 nucleotides match TRBD2. Germline V gene data show CDR1 as SGHRS and CDR2 as YFSETQ. The CDR3 runs to 15 residues. The V and J ends lost 0 bases and 7 bases, in that order; junction bases with no gene match: 8. The DNA for the CDR3 is TGCGCCAGCAGCTTGGGGGCGGGAGGGCCAATAGAGCAGTACTTC. Residues: CASSLGAGGPIEQYF.

This CDR3 is CASRVAGEAKNIQYF. The CDR3 coding sequence is TGTGCCAGCAGAGTAGCGGGAGAGGCCAAAAACATTCAGTACTTC. The chain links TRBV6-5 to TRBJ2-4; 9 bases are a match to TRBD2. CDR1 is MNHEY and CDR2 is SVGAGI in the germline V gene. Germline trimming cut 6 bases from V and 1 base from J; bases unmatched to any gene: 4. The CDR3 is made up of 15 amino acids.

This chain links TRBV18 with TRBJ1-2; TRBD1 matches 10 bases. The germline V gene has CDR1 KGHSH and CDR2 LQKENI. The CDR3 contains 17 residues. Unmatched junction bases numbered 5, after V lost 0 bases and J lost 1 base. DNA of the CDR3: TGTGCCAGCTCACCACCTCGGACAGGGGGACGTAACTATGGCTACACCTTC. It codes for CASSPPRTGGRNYGYTF.

CDR3 nucleotides: TGTGCCAGCAGCCAAGATACCGCAGGGTACGAGCAGTACTTC. Protein: CASSQDTAGYEQYF. J is TRBJ2-7 and V is TRBV14; D is perhaps TRBD1 (5 bases). Trimming left V 0 bases short and J 4 bases short, with 10 bases between. Per the germline V gene, CDR1 is SGHDN and CDR2 is FVKESK. The CDR3 loop spans 14 amino acids.

Of note for this clone: This sample also contains other DNA sequences that code for the same CDR3. V and J are TRBV4-2 and TRBJ2-2; tentative D call: TRBD2 (6 bases). V lost 1 base and J 5 bases, leaving 8 bases between the germline ends. This CDR3 contains 14 residues. Germline V gene lookup returns CDR1 LGHNA and CDR2 YNFKEQ. The CDR3 loop reads CASSQVGGTGELFF. The CDR3 DNA follows: TGTGCCAGCAGCCAAGTTGGAGGGACCGGGGAGCTGTTTTTT.

The genes are TRBV3-1 (or the pseudogene TRBV3-2) and TRBJ2-7, with 9 bases fitting TRBD1. With V trimmed by 1 base and J by 2 bases, 9 bases remained unmatched. The germline CDR1 and CDR2 sequences are LGHDT and YNNKEL (reference sequence). This CDR3 spans 17 amino acids. The CDR3, as DNA: TGTGCCAGCAGCCAAGCGGGAGGACAGGGGTCTACCTACGAGCAGTACTTC. Amino acid sequence: CASSQAGGQGSTYEQYF.

The chain combines TRBV6-5 with TRBJ2-7, with TRBD1 matching over 8 bases. The CDR3 has 12 residues. Germline assignment: CDR1 MNHEY and CDR2 SVGAGI. After removal of 7 bases from V and 6 bases from J, the junction contained 5 bases not matched to a gene. CDR3 amino acids: CASKPGQGEQYF. The CDR3 coding sequence is TGTGCCAGCAAACCAGGACAGGGCGAGCAGTACTTC.

The chain couples TRBV5-1 to TRBJ2-1; tentative D call: TRBD2 (6 bases). V was shortened by 1 base and J by 4 bases, with 9 bases between the two germline ends. Germline V gene lookup returns CDR1 SGHRS and CDR2 YFSETQ. The CDR3 sequence is 14 residues long. The CDR3 loop reads CASSLSSEYNEQFF. In DNA form, the CDR3 reads TGCGCCAGCAGCTTGTCTAGCGAGTACAATGAGCAGTTCTTC.

The chain recombines TRBV9 with TRBJ2-1, with a weak D call TRBD2 (5 bases). The CDR3 consists of 12 residues. The germline V and J ends were trimmed by 0 bases and 9 bases, with 7 bases remaining between them. Germline assignment: CDR1 SGDLS and CDR2 YYNGEE. CDR3 residues: CASSVGSGEQFF. The CDR3 coding sequence is TGTGCCAGCAGCGTAGGAAGCGGTGAGCAGTTCTTC.

The table lists this clone with a few counts. CDR3 amino acids: CAEGGVGYEQYF. The CDR3 DNA sequence: TGTGCCGAAGGGGGTGTGGGCTACGAGCAGTACTTC. This chain connects TRBV6-5 to TRBJ2-7, with D perhaps matching TRBD1 (6 bases). Germline CDR1 and CDR2: MNHEY and SVGAGI. This CDR3 has 12 amino acids. The V end lost 11 bases, the J end lost 3 bases, and 14 bases lay between the germline ends.

The chain carries TRBV28 and TRBJ1-2; 8 bases fit TRBD1. CDR1 is MDHEN, CDR2 SYDVKM, per germline. CDR3 length equals 16 residues. V was pared by 5 bases and J by 0 bases, with 8 bases of the junction left unmatched. In DNA, the CDR3 is TGTGCCAGCAGTACCCTAACAGGGGGGGCTAACTATGGCTACACCTTC. It yields the protein CASSTLTGGANYGYTF.

This clone was seen more than once but under ten times. The chain combines TRBV5-1 with TRBJ1-3; 8 bases match TRBD1. The CDR3 length is 16 residues. CDR1 SGHRS and CDR2 YFSETQ come from the germline V gene. Trimming cost V 0 bases and J 1 base; bases outside gene matches: 3. The CDR3, as DNA: TGCGCCAGCAGCTTGGAGGGGACAGGTTCTGGAAACACCATATATTTT. Amino acids: CASSLEGTGSGNTIYF.

The chain recombines TRBV27 with TRBJ1-2; 9 positions match TRBD1. V lost 5 bases and J lost 12; bases outside the gene matches: 10. Germline V lookup: CDR1 MNHEY, CDR2 SMNVEV (reference sequence). The CDR3 runs to 13 residues. The chain's CDR3 is CASSVTGGRFDTF. The CDR3 DNA reads TGTGCCAGCAGTGTGACAGGGGGTAGGTTCGACACCTTC.

The chain joins TRBV14 to TRBJ1-6, with 10 bases fitting TRBD1. The germline V gene encodes CDR1 SGHDN and CDR2 FVKESK. This CDR3 is 16 amino acids long. V was clipped by 1 base and J by 8 bases; unmatched bases: 5. CDR3 coding DNA: TGTGCCAGCAGCCAAGGGTGGGGGACAGGGGATTCACCCCTCCACTTT. Translation gives CASSQGWGTGDSPLHF.

On this clone: Other DNA sequences of this sample code for an identical CDR3. The chain has TRBV3-1 (or the pseudogene TRBV3-2) and TRBJ1-5, with a weak D call TRBD1 (5 bases). Germline V CDR1 and CDR2: LGHDT, YNNKEL (reference sequence). Trimming stripped 2 bases from V and 0 bases from J, with 5 bases between. The CDR3 is 14 residues long. CDR3 sequence (DNA): TGTGCCAGCAGCCAAAGGGGTAGCAATCAGCCCCAGCATTTT. The encoded protein is CASSQRGSNQPQHF.

The chain carries TRBV5-1 and TRBJ1-5; the match to TRBD1 covers 8 bases. Germline V gene sequence: CDR1 SGHRS, CDR2 YFSETQ. Unmatched junction bases numbered 6, after V lost 0 bases and J lost 4 bases. CDR3 length: 16 amino acids. CDR3: CASSLEGTGGNQPQHF. In DNA form, the CDR3 reads TGCGCCAGCAGCTTGGAGGGGACAGGTGGGAATCAGCCCCAGCATTTT.

The V and J genes are TRBV15 and TRBJ2-1; 11 bases agree with TRBD1. J gave up 7 bases and V 3 bases, and 8 bases lay outside the gene matches. This CDR3 region has 16 residues. Germline values: CDR1 LNHNV, CDR2 YYDKDF (reference sequence). CDR3 protein: CATSRGQGDLRNEQFF. DNA for the CDR3: TGTGCCACCAGCAGGGGACAGGGGGACCTGAGGAATGAGCAGTTCTTC.

The rearrangement uses TRBV9 and TRBJ2-7; D is perhaps TRBD1 (6 bases). Trimming pared 0 bases from V and 0 bases from J, leaving 7 bases between. From germline, CDR1 is SGDLS and CDR2 YYNGEE. This CDR3 region has 14 residues. The CDR3: CASSVGGLSYEQYF. The DNA of the CDR3 is TGTGCCAGCAGCGTAGGGGGGCTCTCCTACGAGCAGTACTTC. The variable domain in full, completed from reference TRBV9 and TRBJ2-7, reads DSGVTQTPKHLITATGQRVTLRCSPRSGDLSVYWYQQSLDQGLQFLIQYYNGEERAKGNILERFSAQQFPDLHSELNLSSLELGDSALYFCASSVGGLSYEQYFGPGTRLTVT.

This sequence joins TRBV27 and TRBJ2-5; perhaps TRBD2 as D (5 bases). CDR3 length equals 14 residues. Germline V gene sequence: CDR1 MNHEY, CDR2 SMNVEV (reference sequence). Trimming took 5 bases from V and 2 from J, leaving 12 bases between them. CDR3 amino acids: CASSPHGGQETQYF. DNA for the CDR3: TGTGCCAGCAGTCCCCACGGAGGTCAAGAGACCCAGTACTTC.

This chain links TRBV7-6 with TRBJ2-1; TRBD2 agrees at 13 bases. The trim removed 1 base at V and 7 bases at J, leaving 4 bases unmatched. Germline CDR1 and CDR2: SGHVS and FNYEAQ. The CDR3 is 16 residues long. The CDR3: CASSLGGLAGKNEQFF. The CDR3 DNA reads TGTGCCAGCAGCTTAGGGGGACTAGCGGGAAAGAATGAGCAGTTCTTC.

J is TRBJ2-1 and V is TRBV9; no firm D call. Germline V lookup: CDR1 SGDLS, CDR2 YYNGEE. The CDR3 contains 15 residues. Deletions cut 0 bases from V and 3 bases from J, with 10 bases between. Written as DNA, the CDR3 is TGTGCCAGCAGCGTAGAGCCGGGTAGCTACAATGAGCAGTTCTTC. It codes for CASSVEPGSYNEQFF.

The J gene is TRBJ1-4, the V gene TRBV25-1; TRBD1 might be the D (5 bases). Trimming stripped 4 bases from V and 5 bases from J, with 11 bases between. This CDR3 is built from 14 residues. Per germline, CDR1 MGHDK and CDR2 SYGVNS. Written as DNA, the CDR3 is TGTGCCAGCAGTGTGTCAGGGAAGAATGAAAAACTGTTTTTT. Its translation is CASSVSGKNEKLFF.

The CDR3 spells CASSLLGAEGEKLFF. The CDR3 nucleotides are TGTGCCAGCAGCTTATTAGGGGCCGAAGGTGAAAAACTGTTTTTT. This chain connects TRBV11-2 to TRBJ1-4; weak D call: TRBD1 (5 bases). The CDR3 covers 15 residues. Germline V lookup: CDR1 SGHAT, CDR2 FQNNGV. V lost 2 bases, J lost 7 bases, and 14 bases lay in between.

This clone was counted a few times. The chain joins TRBV6-5 to TRBJ1-5, with a tentative D call TRBD1 (6 bases). The length of the CDR3 is 15 residues. CDR1 and CDR2 from the germline V gene are MNHEY and SVGAGI. V was cut by 5 bases and J by 0 bases, with 11 bases left in between. The CDR3 reads CASSPDRFSNQPQHF. In DNA, the CDR3 is TGTGCCAGCAGTCCTGACAGGTTTAGCAATCAGCCCCAGCATTTT.

The chain recombines TRBV29-1 with TRBJ2-1, with TRBD1 matching 8 bases. The germline V gene encodes CDR1 SQVTM and CDR2 ANQGSEA. After removal of 1 base from V and 4 bases from J, the junction contained 9 bases not matched to a gene. The CDR3 is 16 amino acids. For the CDR3, the DNA is TGCAGCGTTGAAGTGGGGCAGGGGGCTGGGTACAATGAGCAGTTCTTC. It is translated as CSVEVGQGAGYNEQFF.